Listed below are T cell receptor beta chains from one sample, sequenced in a study of read filtering for tumor transcriptome and immune sequencing. TCRdb reprocessed the reads with MiXCR, giving one entry per CDR3 protein. The profile shows 40,000 or so distinct CDR3 sequences, 13% to 15% of them singletons. The specimen was a population of CD138-negative cells sorted from bone marrow. The receptors derive from a donor aged 40 or over with multiple myeloma. Each CDR3 is given with its conserved first and last residue. Each record gives: V gene, J gene, D gene, clone size, CDR3 protein, CDR3 DNA. The D gene is left open where the match is weak. Clone size is not always given. Where it is, it says once, few, many or a class for expanded clones.

TRBV20-1,TRBJ1-5,.,few,CSARDPGNARIEPQHF,TGCAGTGCTAGAGATCCCGGTAATGCGCGGATTGAGCCCCAGCATTTT
TRBV11-3,TRBJ1-1,.,few,CASSFLWGDEAFF,TGTGCCAGCAGCTTTCTGTGGGGGGATGAAGCTTTCTTT
TRBV20-1,TRBJ2-1,.,many,CSAVLSASPYNEQFF,TGCAGTGCCGTTCTTTCGGCTAGCCCCTACAATGAGCAGTTCTTC
TRBV6-2/TRBV6-3,TRBJ2-1,.,few,CASQELGGYNEQFF,TGTGCCAGCCAAGAATTGGGGGGCTACAATGAGCAGTTCTTC
TRBV6-2/TRBV6-3,TRBJ1-1,TRBD1,.,CASSQTGLEAFF,TGCGCCAGCAGTCAGACAGGGCTTGAAGCTTTCTTT
TRBV7-9,TRBJ2-1,TRBD2,many,CASSRGREKSYNEQFF,TGTGCCAGCAGCCGTGGGCGGGAGAAATCCTACAATGAGCAGTTCTTC
TRBV12-3/TRBV12-4,TRBJ2-4,.,many,CASSLSRNIQYF,TGTGCCAGCAGTTTATCCAGGAACATTCAGTACTTC
TRBV20-1,TRBJ2-1,TRBD2,few,CSARGRTSGFHEQFF,TGCAGTGCTAGAGGGAGGACTAGCGGGTTCCATGAGCAGTTCTTC
TRBV5-1,TRBJ2-5,.,many,CASSSAGLRETQYF,TGCGCCAGCAGCTCGGCCGGGTTACGAGAGACCCAGTACTTC
TRBV20-1,TRBJ1-1,.,many,CSARVHLSNTEAFF,TGCAGTGCTAGAGTGCATCTGAGCAACACTGAAGCTTTCTTT
TRBV18,TRBJ2-3,.,many,CASSPPSVADTQYF,TGTGCCAGCTCACCACCGAGTGTCGCAGATACGCAGTATTTT
TRBV10-1,TRBJ2-3,.,.,CASSASRTPWAQYF,TGCGCCAGCAGTGCATCAAGGACCCCCTGGGCGCAGTATTTT
TRBV7-3,TRBJ2-1,TRBD1,many,CASSLTGQALDEQFF,TGTGCCAGCAGCTTAACTGGACAGGCTCTCGATGAGCAGTTCTTC
TRBV9,TRBJ1-5,.,many,CASSPRGDYNQPQHF,TGTGCCAGCAGCCCACGGGGGGACTACAATCAGCCCCAGCATTTT
TRBV10-2,TRBJ1-2,.,many,CASSESGGNYGYTF,TGCGCCAGCAGTGAGTCTGGGGGGAACTATGGCTACACCTTC
TRBV4-1,TRBJ2-1,TRBD2,many,CASSQGTSGRINEQFF,TGCGCCAGCAGCCAAGGGACTAGCGGGAGAATAAATGAGCAGTTCTTC
TRBV11-2,TRBJ1-2,.,many,CASSLSHRSYGYTF,TGTGCCAGCAGCCTATCACACAGAAGTTATGGCTACACCTTC
TRBV12-3/TRBV12-4,TRBJ2-1,.,many,CASSYSEGTTLDNEQFF,TGTGCCAGCAGTTACAGTGAGGGGACCACTCTGGACAATGAGCAGTTCTTC
TRBV29-1,TRBJ1-1,TRBD1,many,CSARALTGGGSEAFF,TGCAGCGCCCGGGCCCTAACAGGGGGCGGATCTGAAGCTTTCTTT
TRBV11-3,TRBJ2-7,TRBD1,many,CASSQDFRTGVSSYEQYF,TGTGCCAGCAGCCAGGATTTCCGGACAGGCGTAAGCTCCTACGAGCAGTACTTC
TRBV28,TRBJ2-1,TRBD2,medium-sized,CASSPTSGRWNEQFF,TGTGCCAGCAGTCCTACTAGCGGGAGGTGGAATGAGCAGTTCTTC
TRBV2,TRBJ2-5,.,many,CASSEWVQETQYF,TGTGCCAGCAGTGAATGGGTACAAGAGACCCAGTACTTC
TRBV19,TRBJ2-2,.,many,CASSVSRGKVGTGELFF,TGTGCCAGTAGTGTCAGCCGGGGCAAAGTGGGCACCGGGGAGCTGTTTTTT
TRBV20-1,TRBJ2-3,TRBD2,many,CSAYTSARTDTQYF,TGCAGTGCTTACACTAGCGCCCGCACAGATACGCAGTATTTT
TRBV7-3,TRBJ2-1,.,many,CASGLGGGGYNEQFF,TGTGCCAGCGGTCTAGGAGGGGGGGGCTACAATGAGCAGTTCTTC
TRBV11-2,TRBJ2-1,.,few,CASSLLKGYNEQFF,TGTGCCAGCAGCTTACTAAAGGGTTACAATGAGCAGTTCTTC
TRBV15,TRBJ2-1,.,many,CATSRDPRSYNEQFF,TGTGCCACCAGCAGAGACCCCCGCTCCTACAATGAGCAGTTCTTC
TRBV5-1,TRBJ1-6,TRBD1,.,CASSFSGTDNSLLHF,TGCGCCAGCAGCTTCTCCGGGACAGATAATTCGCTCCTCCACTTT
TRBV30,TRBJ2-1,TRBD2,medium-sized,CAWVRTSGITDEQFF,TGTGCCTGGGTCCGGACTAGCGGGATTACTGATGAGCAGTTCTTC